This TCR beta chain was sequenced for a study of T cells after yellow fever vaccination. Via MiXCR, TCRdb re-called the 5' RACE reads, giving one row per CDR3 protein. Seen here are 610,000 or so distinct CDR3 sequences, roughly an eighth observed once, and the top ten hold about 15%. With V trimmed by 4 bases and J by 4 bases, 11 bases remained unmatched. The germline V gene encodes CDR1 MNHEY and CDR2 SVGAGI. This CDR3 is built from 16 residues. This clonotype was sampled from a man aged 25-45 years who received the YFV17D yellow fever vaccine. The V call is TRBV6-5, the J call TRBJ2-7; 9 bases line up with TRBD1. The source material was PBMCs, sampled on the day of the yellow fever booster vaccination. The DNA of the CDR3 is TGTGCCAGCAGTTCTCACCGGGACAGGGTTAGGTACGAGCAGTACTTC. It encodes CASSSHRDRVRYEQYF.